Following are 15 T cell receptor beta chains from one sample sequenced in a study of identical twins. One entry per CDR3 protein results from TCRdb running MiXCR on the 5' RACE reads. The profile shows 550,000 to 700,000 distinct CDR3 sequences, over 8.5% of them singletons. Another study also made use of these data, one on yellow fever vaccine responses in identical twins.

The specimen sequenced was PBMCs. These receptors originate from a woman in her late teens or twenties in good health.

This clonotype came up a few times. This rearrangement joins TRBV20-1 to TRBJ2-1, with 7 positions matching TRBD2. Germline-derived CDR1 and CDR2 are DFQATT and SNEGSKA (reference sequence). Trimming took 3 bases from V and 4 from J; bases not matched to a gene: 9. There are 15 residues in the CDR3. CDR3 amino acids: CSASYVAGVYNEQFF. CDR3 bases: TGCAGTGCTAGTTATGTGGCGGGGGTTTACAATGAGCAGTTCTTC.

This clonotype was detected many times. J is TRBJ2-3 and V is TRBV15, with TRBD2 matching over 11 bases. V was clipped by 9 bases and J by 1 base; unmatched bases: 6. This CDR3 is 15 amino acids long. Germline V gene data show CDR1 as LNHNV and CDR2 as YYDKDF (reference sequence). DNA of the CDR3: TGTGCCACGGACTTAGCGGGAGGGGGCACAGATACGCAGTATTTT. This sequence encodes CATDLAGGGTDTQYF.

The CDR3 reads CSARDREFYEQYF. CDR3 sequence (DNA): TGCAGTGCTAGGGACAGGGAGTTTTACGAGCAGTACTTC. The chain combines TRBV20-1 with TRBJ2-7; 8 bases are shared with TRBD1. Trimming cost V 3 bases and J 4 bases; bases outside gene matches: 5. Germline CDR1 DFQATT, CDR2 SNEGSKA (reference sequence). This CDR3 comprises 13 residues.

This clonotype was picked up a small number of times. The junction differs from germline at one of its ends, possibly a read error. The gene calls are TRBV5-1 and TRBJ1-4, with 8 bases fitting TRBD1. From germline, CDR1 is SGHRS and CDR2 YFSETQ. This CDR3 comprises 21 residues. The CDR3 DNA follows: TGCGCCAGCAGCTTGTTCCCCGATCGGTTGACAGGGGAGAGATCAATGAAAAAATTGTTTTTT. Protein sequence: CASSLFPDRLTGERSMKKLFF.

This clonotype was recorded at least ten times. The chain recombines TRBV5-1 with TRBJ2-1, with 10 positions matching TRBD2. The CDR3 length is 15 residues. In germline, CDR1 is SGHRS, CDR2 YFSETQ. The V gene end was trimmed by 0 bases and the J gene end by 6 bases; junction bases not matched to a gene: 3. The CDR3 DNA follows: TGCGCCAGCAGCTTGGGAAGCGGGGGGGTCAATGAGCAGTTCTTC. Its protein product is CASSLGSGGVNEQFF.

This clonotype appeared many times. The rearrangement links TRBV12-3 or TRBV12-4 to TRBJ1-1; a possible D gene is TRBD1 (5 bases). This CDR3 comprises 15 residues. Trimming left V 4 bases short and J 0 bases short, with 12 bases between. The CDR3 coding sequence is TGTGCCAGCAGTTCCGGGTCGGGGGTGAACACTGAAGCTTTCTTT. This sequence encodes CASSSGSGVNTEAFF.

This clonotype has at least ten counts. V gene TRBV12-3 or TRBV12-4 combines with J gene TRBJ2-4; 11 nucleotides align to TRBD1. This CDR3 spans 15 amino acids. J was trimmed by 8 bases and V by 6 bases; bases with no gene match: 9. The CDR3, as DNA: TGTGCCAGCAGGCCCGCGGACAGGGGGCCGGACATTCAGTACTTC. Translation gives CASRPADRGPDIQYF.

A few counts support this clonotype. This chain connects TRBV7-9 to TRBJ1-4, with 9 bases matching TRBD1. CDR3 length: 16 amino acids. V was clipped by 5 bases and J by 4 bases; unmatched bases: 8. Germline V gene data show CDR1 as SEHNR and CDR2 as FQNEAQ (reference sequence). The CDR3 nucleotides read TGTGCCAGCAGCGCCTCATGGACAGGGGATAATGAAAAACTGTTTTTT. This sequence encodes CASSASWTGDNEKLFF.

The chain recombines TRBV24-1 with TRBJ2-5; D might be TRBD2 (5 bases). CDR1 is KGHDR, CDR2 SFDVKD, per germline. V lost 2 bases to trimming and J lost 2 bases, with 8 bases between them. CDR3 length equals 14 residues. The CDR3 coding sequence is TGTGCCACCAGTGATTCAGCGGTACAAGAGACCCAGTACTTC. It is translated as CATSDSAVQETQYF.

This clonotype has ten or more counts. This chain joins TRBV7-2 and TRBJ1-4; D might be TRBD1 (5 bases). The V end was cut by 5 bases, the J end by 5 bases, with 18 bases between. Germline V gene sequence: CDR1 SGHTA, CDR2 FQGNSA. This CDR3 has 16 residues. Here the CDR3 DNA reads TGTGCCAGCAGCCCCTCGCGGGGGACTAAAAATGAAAAACTGTTTTTT. This sequence encodes CASSPSRGTKNEKLFF.

This sequence joins TRBV7-1 and TRBJ2-1; possible D gene TRBD1, 5 bases. TRBV7-1 is an ORF; its function is uncertain. The CDR3 runs 14 residues. V lost 3 bases to trimming and J lost 7 bases, with 13 bases between them. The CDR3 sequence is CASSSHDSPNEQFF. For the CDR3, the DNA is TGTGCCAGCAGCTCCCACGACAGTCCGAATGAGCAGTTCTTC.

This clonotype was seen a handful of times. V gene TRBV12-3 or TRBV12-4 combines with J gene TRBJ2-7; D ambiguous. V was shortened by 3 bases and J by 6 bases, with 9 bases between the two germline ends. The CDR3 extends over 12 amino acids. CDR3 in DNA: TGTGCCAGCAGTTTGAGCACAGCCGAGCAGTACTTC. This sequence encodes CASSLSTAEQYF.

This clonotype was seen ten or more times. This sequence joins TRBV28 and TRBJ2-7; 15 bases match TRBD2. V lost 7 bases and J lost 0; bases outside the gene matches: 10. Germline V gives CDR1 MDHEN, CDR2 SYDVKM. The CDR3 sequence is 18 residues long. The CDR3: CASTSSGTSGGFSYEQYF. The CDR3 DNA follows: TGTGCCAGCACCTCGAGCGGGACTAGCGGGGGGTTCTCCTACGAGCAGTACTTC.

This clonotype was observed at least ten times. The chain is built from TRBV5-6 and TRBJ2-5; D perhaps matches TRBD1 (6 bases). CDR1 and CDR2 from the germline V gene are SGHDT and YYEEEE. The CDR3 contains 13 residues. Trimming left V 4 bases short and J 1 base short, with 8 bases between. In DNA form, the CDR3 reads TGTGCCAGCAGCGGGACACGCCAAGAGACCCAGTACTTC. Translating it yields CASSGTRQETQYF.

This clonotype occurred a few times. The chain has TRBV5-1 and TRBJ2-2, with 7 bases identical to TRBD2. CDR3 length equals 16 residues. Germline CDR1 SGHRS, CDR2 YFSETQ. Losses at the gene ends were 0 bases for V and 1 base for J; bases not matched to a gene: 3. The CDR3 sequence: CASSLGGTMNTGELFF. The CDR3 region has the DNA TGCGCCAGCAGCTTGGGAGGGACTATGAACACCGGGGAGCTGTTTTTT.